Listed below are T cell receptor beta chains from one sample, sequenced in a study of T-cell reconstitution after alpha-beta-depleted transplantation in children. TCRdb itself ran the PCR reads through MiXCR, one entry per CDR3 protein. The profile shows 400,000 to 550,000 distinct CDR3 sequences, approximately 10% of them singletons. This specimen was PBMCs, taken before TCRalphabeta/CD19-depleted stem cell transplant. The receptors here all came from a child aged 2-9 years with inherited bone marrow failure, due to receive a stem cell transplant. Each CDR3 is given with its conserved first and last residue. A D gene is named only where the DNA matches it firmly. Size is omitted from some rows. Given values are once, few, many or a class for expanded clones.

v_gene: TRBV29-1
j_gene: TRBJ2-7
abundance: many
d_gene: TRBD2
CDR3nt: TGCAGCGTTGATATAGCGGGAGTCGGCGAGCAGTACTTC
CDR3aa: CSVDIAGVGEQYF

v_gene: TRBV5-1
j_gene: TRBJ1-4
abundance: many
d_gene: -
CDR3nt: TGCGCCAGCAGCTCGTCACTGGCAGGGATTGCAACTAATGAAAAACTGTTTTTT
CDR3aa: CASSSSLAGIATNEKLFF

v_gene: TRBV29-1
j_gene: TRBJ2-2
abundance: many
d_gene: TRBD2
CDR3nt: TGCAGCGTACCCCCGGCGGGGGGCAACACCGGGGAGCTGTTTTTT
CDR3aa: CSVPPAGGNTGELFF

v_gene: TRBV30
j_gene: TRBJ2-2
abundance: -
d_gene: -
CDR3nt: TGTGCCTGGGTTGACTGGGCGAACACCGGGGAGCTGTTTTTT
CDR3aa: CAWVDWANTGELFF

v_gene: TRBV12-3/TRBV12-4
j_gene: TRBJ1-5
abundance: -
d_gene: -
CDR3nt: TGTGCCAGCAGCAGTGGGCAGCCCCTGCATTTT
CDR3aa: CASSSGQPLHF

v_gene: TRBV12-3/TRBV12-4
j_gene: TRBJ2-7
abundance: many
d_gene: -
CDR3nt: TGTGCCAGCAGTCCCCCGGGACCTATCTCCGAGCAGTACTTC
CDR3aa: CASSPPGPISEQYF

v_gene: TRBV7-9
j_gene: TRBJ2-7
abundance: few
d_gene: TRBD2
CDR3nt: TGTGCCAGCAGCCTTCAACTAGCGGGAGTGTCACACGAGCAGTACTTC
CDR3aa: CASSLQLAGVSHEQYF

v_gene: TRBV27
j_gene: TRBJ2-3
abundance: few
d_gene: -
CDR3nt: TGTGCCAGCAGTTTATGGGTCGCAGATACGCAGTATTTT
CDR3aa: CASSLWVADTQYF

v_gene: TRBV27
j_gene: TRBJ2-5
abundance: many
d_gene: TRBD2
CDR3nt: TGTGCCAGCAGTTCCTCGGCTAGCGGGTACCAAGAGACCCAGTACTTC
CDR3aa: CASSSSASGYQETQYF

v_gene: TRBV12-3/TRBV12-4
j_gene: TRBJ2-5
abundance: many
d_gene: TRBD2
CDR3nt: TGTGCCAGCAGTTTAAATCTGCGGGAGCTTTTCCAGTACTTC
CDR3aa: CASSLNLRELFQYF